This TCR beta chain comes out of a study of blood T cell repertoires in COVID-19. In the study overall: T cells, B-cell-depleted T cells, or PBMCs supplied cDNA or gDNA.

About this clone: Relative to the germline gene, one junction end is altered; a read error may explain this.

TCRdb's table, derived via immunoSEQ multiplex PCR, lists solely in-frame clones and lacks some. The sample shows under 350,000 clones, 85% to 90% of them seen only once. The germline V gene has CDR1 KGHDR and CDR2 SFDVKD. The CDR3 runs 14 residues. This chain joins TRBV24-1 and TRBJ1-2; 7 bases are shared with TRBD1. Sequencing used peripheral blood. This clonotype was obtained from a man younger than 35 with active or convalescent COVID-19. This CDR3 is CATSEPGQSYGYTF. The CDR3 DNA follows: TGTGCCACAAGTGAACCGGGACAGTCCTATGGCTACACCTTC.